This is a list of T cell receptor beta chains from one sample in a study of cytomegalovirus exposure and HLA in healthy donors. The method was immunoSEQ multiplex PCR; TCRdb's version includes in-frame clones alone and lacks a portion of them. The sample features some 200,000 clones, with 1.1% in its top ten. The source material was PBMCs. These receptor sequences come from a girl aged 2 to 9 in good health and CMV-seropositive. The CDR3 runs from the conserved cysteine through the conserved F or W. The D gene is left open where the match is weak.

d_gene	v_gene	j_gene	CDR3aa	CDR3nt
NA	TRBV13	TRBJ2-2	CASTLGTGELFF	TGTGCCAGCACTCTCGGCACCGGGGAGCTGTTTTTT
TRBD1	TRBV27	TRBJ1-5	CASSSGQGTNPQHF	TGTGCCAGCAGTTCAGGACAGGGGACGAACCCCCAGCATTTT
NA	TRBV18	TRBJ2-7	CASSPGGGGLYEQYF	TGTGCCAGCTCACCTGGAGGAGGCGGGCTTTACGAGCAGTACTTC
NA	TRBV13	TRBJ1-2	CASSLGRGSGGYTF	TGTGCCAGCAGCTTAGGTAGGGGCTCCGGTGGCTACACCTTC
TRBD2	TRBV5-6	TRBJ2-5	CASSLVVTSDQETQYF	TGTGCCAGCAGCTTGGTTGTGACTAGCGATCAAGAGACCCAGTACTTC
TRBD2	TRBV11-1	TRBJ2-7	CASSLIAGGYEQYF	TGTGCCAGCAGCTTAATAGCGGGAGGATACGAGCAGTACTTC
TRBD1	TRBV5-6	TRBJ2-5	CASSWAGGAIETQYF	TGTGCCAGCAGCTGGGCAGGGGGAGCAATCGAGACCCAGTACTTC
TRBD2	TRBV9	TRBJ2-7	CASSVGVGLAGEHEQYF	TGTGCCAGCAGCGTAGGGGTTGGACTAGCGGGAGAACACGAGCAGTACTTC
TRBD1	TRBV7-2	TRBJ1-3	CASSLNRGHSNTIYF	TGTGCCAGCAGCTTAAACAGGGGGCATAGCAACACCATATATTTT
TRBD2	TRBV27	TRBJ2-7	CASSLAGTSGRYSYEQYF	TGTGCCAGCAGTTTAGCGGGGACTAGCGGGAGGTACTCCTACGAGCAGTACTTC
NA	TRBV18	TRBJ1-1	CASSPLLQGTNTEAFF	TGTGCCAGCTCACCACTACTACAGGGAACTAACACTGAAGCTTTCTTT
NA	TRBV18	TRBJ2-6	CASSPIGTISGANVLTF	TGTGCCAGCTCACCAATTGGCACGATTTCTGGGGCCAACGTCCTGACTTTC
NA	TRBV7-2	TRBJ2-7	CASSLAREEQYF	TGTGCCAGCAGCTTAGCTCGGGAAGAGCAGTACTTC
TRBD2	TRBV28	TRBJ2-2	CASSLSSGRPGELFF	TGTGCCAGCAGTTTGTCTAGCGGGAGGCCCGGGGAGCTGTTTTTT
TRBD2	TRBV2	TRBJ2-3	CASSRTSGTANPDTQYF	TGTGCCAGCAGTAGGACTAGCGGGACCGCAAACCCAGATACGCAGTATTTT
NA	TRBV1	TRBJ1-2	CTSSQDRGRLDYGYTF	TGCACCAGCAGCCAGGACAGGGGGCGCTTAGACTATGGCTACACCTTC
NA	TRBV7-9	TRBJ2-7	CASSSYYEQYF	TGTGCCAGCAGCTCCTACTACGAGCAGTACTTC
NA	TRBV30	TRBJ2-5	CAWKGQGQETQYF	TGTGCCTGGAAGGGTCAGGGCCAAGAGACCCAGTACTTC
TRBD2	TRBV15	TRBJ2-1	CATSRVSGSWSYNEQFF	TGTGCCACCAGCAGAGTTAGCGGGAGTTGGTCTTACAATGAGCAGTTCTTC
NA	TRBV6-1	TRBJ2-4	CAILLPAKNIQYF	TGTGCCATCCTACTCCCAGCCAAAAACATTCAGTACTTC
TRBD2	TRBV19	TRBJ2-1	CASTPSPAGGWNEQFF	TGTGCCAGTACCCCGAGCCCAGCGGGGGGGTGGAATGAGCAGTTCTTC
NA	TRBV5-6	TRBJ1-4	CASSLLVAINEKLFF	TGTGCCAGCAGCTTATTAGTCGCCATTAATGAAAAACTGTTTTTT
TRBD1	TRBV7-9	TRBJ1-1	CASSAGGMNTEAFF	TGTGCCAGCAGTGCAGGGGGGATGAACACTGAAGCTTTCTTT
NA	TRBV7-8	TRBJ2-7	CASNPSGLALTYEQYF	TGTGCCAGCAACCCGTCTGGGCTAGCGTTAACCTACGAGCAGTACTTC
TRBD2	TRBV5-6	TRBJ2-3	CASSFFAGGDTDTQYF	TGTGCCAGCAGCTTTTTTGCGGGAGGGGACACAGATACGCAGTATTTT
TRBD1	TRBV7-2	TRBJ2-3	CASSPRQGWSDTQYF	TGTGCCAGCAGCCCTAGACAGGGTTGGTCAGATACGCAGTATTTT
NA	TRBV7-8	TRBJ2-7	CASSLVGHYEQYF	TGTGCCAGCAGTTTAGTGGGGCACTACGAGCAGTACTTC
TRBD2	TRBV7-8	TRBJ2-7	CASSFWTSGGSYEQYF	TGTGCCAGCAGCTTCTGGACTAGCGGGGGGTCCTACGAGCAGTACTTC
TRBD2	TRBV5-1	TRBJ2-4	CASSLSSGNKNIQYF	TGCGCCAGCAGCTTGAGTAGCGGGAATAAAAACATTCAGTACTTC
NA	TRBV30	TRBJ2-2	CAWMVRASTGELFF	TGTGCCTGGATGGTGAGGGCCTCCACCGGGGAGCTGTTTTTT
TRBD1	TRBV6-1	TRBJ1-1	CASRGTGVTEAFF	TGTGCCAGCAGGGGGACAGGGGTAACTGAAGCTTTCTTT
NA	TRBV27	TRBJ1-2	CASSLTRGSQGYTF	TGTGCCAGCAGTTTAACACGGGGTTCACAAGGCTACACCTTC
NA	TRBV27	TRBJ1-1	CASRYRAPGTEAFF	TGTGCCAGCAGATACAGGGCCCCGGGTACTGAAGCTTTCTTT